In this sample, the clone carrying this T cell receptor (beta chain) turned up a few times. The antigen is undetermined. This sample is drawn from a study of beta chain features in type 1 diabetes. Study outcomes and limitations: Researchers reported that naive, central memory and Treg TCRB repertoires appeared more similar in patients than in healthy donors.

Expressed TCRB transcripts were sequenced because the isolated RNA had all been reverse transcribed beforehand. Profiling relied on immunoSEQ multiplex PCR, and the TCRdb table lists in-frame clones only, not all of them. The table shows around 250,000 clones, with roughly 13% occurring only once. The CDR3 sequence is 15 residues long. V lost 6 bases and J lost 2; bases outside the gene matches: 9. The germline CDR1 and CDR2 sequences are SGHRS and YFSETQ. The sample taken for sequencing was naive CD4+ T cells from blood. This clonotype was sampled from a woman in her thirties or forties in good health. The chain employs TRBV5-1 and TRBJ2-3; 7 bases are a match to TRBD1. The CDR3 DNA sequence: TGCGCCAGCAACAACTACAGGGGTGACACAGATACGCAGTATTTT. It encodes CASNNYRGDTDTQYF.